The clone carrying this TCR beta chain was seen only once. Its antigen remains unidentified. The data were taken from a study of shared clonotypes between healthy human individuals. Study results and caveats: Sampling involved blood alone; tissue repertoires likely differ. Naive subsets generally exceeded memory subsets in estimated richness.

Profiled with immunoSEQ multiplex PCR; TCRdb holds only in-frame clones, not every one. Altogether about 960,000 clones are present, 70% to 85% being singletons, with the ten largest covering over 1.3%. CDR1 is SNHLY, CDR2 FYNNEI, per germline. This CDR3 comprises 18 residues. The V and J ends lost 10 bases and 1 base respectively, with 26 bases between them. The sequenced material came from memory CD4+ T cells sorted from blood. Subset defined: CD45RA-negative fraction. The chain links TRBV2 to TRBJ1-3; no reliable D call. The TCR comes from a man younger than 35 in good health. The CDR3: CATSPTPRARPSGNTIYF. For the CDR3, the DNA is TGTGCCACCTCACCCACCCCGCGGGCCAGACCTTCTGGAAACACCATATATTTT.